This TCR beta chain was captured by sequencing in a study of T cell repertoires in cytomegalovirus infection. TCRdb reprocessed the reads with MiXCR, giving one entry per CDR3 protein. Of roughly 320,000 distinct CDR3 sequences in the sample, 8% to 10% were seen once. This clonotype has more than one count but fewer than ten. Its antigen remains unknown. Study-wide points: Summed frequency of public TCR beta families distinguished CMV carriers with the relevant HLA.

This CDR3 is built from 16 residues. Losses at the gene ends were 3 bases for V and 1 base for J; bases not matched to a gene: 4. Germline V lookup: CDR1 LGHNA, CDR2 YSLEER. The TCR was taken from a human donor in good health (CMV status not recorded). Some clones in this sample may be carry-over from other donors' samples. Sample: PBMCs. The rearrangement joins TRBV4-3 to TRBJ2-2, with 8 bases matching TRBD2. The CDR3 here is CASSHSGTRNTGELFF. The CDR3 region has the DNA TGCGCCAGCAGCCACTCCGGGACTAGGAACACCGGGGAGCTGTTTTTT.